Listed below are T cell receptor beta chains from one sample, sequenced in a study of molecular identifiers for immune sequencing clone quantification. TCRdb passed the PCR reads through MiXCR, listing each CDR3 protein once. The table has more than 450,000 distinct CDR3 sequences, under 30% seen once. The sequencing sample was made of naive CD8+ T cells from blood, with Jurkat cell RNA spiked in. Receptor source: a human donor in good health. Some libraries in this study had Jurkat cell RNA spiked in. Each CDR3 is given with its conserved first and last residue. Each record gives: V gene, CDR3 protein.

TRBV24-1	CATSDYPGTSTDTQYF
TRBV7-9	CASSTSGGPSPGNTIYF
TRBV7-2	CASSPSSSYNEQFF
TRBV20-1	CSARGGGGSPLHF
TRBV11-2	CASSIGGGRDTEAFF
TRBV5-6	CASSLGPMNEKLFF
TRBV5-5	CASSLDSGGFEQYF
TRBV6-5	CASSYEAGGALYEQYF
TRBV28	CASSFGQAATNEKLFF
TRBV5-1	CASSEWTGSSYEQYF
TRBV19	CASSIGGSYEQYF
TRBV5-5	CATQGEHNSPLHF
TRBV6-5	CASSYSFRAEQYF
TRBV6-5	CASQGPYEQYF
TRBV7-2	CASSLVPPGPSSNQPQHF
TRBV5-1	CASSWGQGMNTEAFF
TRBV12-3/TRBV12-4	CASSRGVPFTDTQYF
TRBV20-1	CSTPVGTGDTEAFF
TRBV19	CASSRALAGRYEQYF
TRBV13	CASTPYGTGGKDQFF
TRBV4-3	CASNQGLAGAFSTDTQYF
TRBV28	CASSPRAADEQFF
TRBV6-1	CATTLWRTSEAFF
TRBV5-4	CASSKEGSGAYGDTQYF
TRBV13	CASSLSALDESETQYF
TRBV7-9	CASIDSTAGYQETQYF
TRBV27	CASGPGTSGRVDTQYF
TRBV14	CASSHRQGSYGYTF
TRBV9	CASTPWDQYQETQYF
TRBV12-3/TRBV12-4	CASRRPGQGYEQYF
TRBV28	CASSLWRQGAMMNTEAFF
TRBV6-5	CASRDRTFVTQYF
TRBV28	CASSRPLRLAVHYEQYF
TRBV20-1	CSARDRVNSNSPLHF
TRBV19	CGSGAHSSTDTQYF
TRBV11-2	CASSLALGTGEKGTEAFF
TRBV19	CASSISTLSWQPQHF
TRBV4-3	CASSQGQQETQYF
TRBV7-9	CASSLDTGSGFDAFF
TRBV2	CATQGAIDTEAFF
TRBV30	CAWSPGTGSYEQYF
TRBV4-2	CASSQGRGPLSYEQYF
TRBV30	CAWSNSGGSYEQYF
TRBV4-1	CASSQARWGNTEAFF
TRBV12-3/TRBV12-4	CASSFRGRAEQFF